The source of this T cell receptor (beta chain) is a study of blood T cell repertoires in COVID-19. In the study overall: Material from acute and convalescent COVID-19 was sourced from the United States, Italy and Spain. Sources were T cells, B-cell-depleted T cells, or PBMCs; the material itself was cDNA or gDNA.

As handled by the study authors: Amplification of reference gene primers was used by the study to estimate nucleated cell counts. This table comes from immunoSEQ multiplex PCR, and its TCRdb copy is limited to in-frame clones, with some not included. That table supplies the V and J calls and clone size; D and trimming were determined from the DNA. The sample gives under 250,000 clones, over 75% of which show up once; more than 4.5% is in the top ten. A single count supports this clone. The CDR3 consists of 18 residues. Germline V gene sequence: CDR1 SGHTA, CDR2 FQGNSA. Unmatched junction bases numbered 10, after V lost 5 bases and J lost 0 bases.

The chain uses TRBV7-2 and TRBJ2-3; 11 nucleotides line up with TRBD2. The clonotype comes from a woman aged 40 to 55 with acute or convalescent COVID-19. Sequenced material: peripheral blood. The CDR3 spells CASSPYSLAGGSTDTQYF. Written as DNA, the CDR3 is TGTGCCAGCAGCCCCTATTCCCTAGCGGGGGGAAGCACAGATACGCAGTATTTT.